The T cell receptor beta chain under discussion was sequenced for a study of blood T cell repertoires in COVID-19. As for the study in general: The United States, Italy and Spain provided the acute and convalescent COVID-19 samples. PBMCs, B-cell-depleted T cells, or T cells provided the cDNA or gDNA that made up the material.

Per the authors' pipeline: Reference gene primer amplification gave estimated nucleated cell counts. Assay used: immunoSEQ multiplex PCR; TCRdb lists only in-frame clones, some missing. The V and J calls and clone size were taken over from that table, and D and trimming were inferred from the DNA. The sample records almost 300,000 clones, around 87% being singletons. This clonotype originated in a man aged 65 to 79 with acute or convalescent COVID-19. Source material: peripheral blood.

The CDR3 spells CASSRSGPNTGELFF. The CDR3 DNA follows: TGTGCCAGCAGCCGGAGCGGACCGAACACCGGGGAGCTGTTTTTT. The rearrangement uses TRBV4-2 and TRBJ2-2; D might be TRBD2 (5 bases). The CDR3 is 15 residues long. The germline gives CDR1 LGHNA, CDR2 YNFKEQ. Trimming stripped 4 bases from V and 0 bases from J, with 9 bases between.